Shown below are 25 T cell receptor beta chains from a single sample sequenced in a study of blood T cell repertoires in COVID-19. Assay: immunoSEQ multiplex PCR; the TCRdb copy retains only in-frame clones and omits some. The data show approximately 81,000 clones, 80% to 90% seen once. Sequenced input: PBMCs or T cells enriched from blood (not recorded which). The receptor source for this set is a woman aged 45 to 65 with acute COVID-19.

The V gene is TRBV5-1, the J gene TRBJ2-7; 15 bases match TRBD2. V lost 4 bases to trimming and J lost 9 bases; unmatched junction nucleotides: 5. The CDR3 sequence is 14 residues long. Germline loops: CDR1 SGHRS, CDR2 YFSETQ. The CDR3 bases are TGCGCCAGCAGCACGGGACTAGCGGGAGGAGTGCAGTACTTC. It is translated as CASSTGLAGGVQYF.

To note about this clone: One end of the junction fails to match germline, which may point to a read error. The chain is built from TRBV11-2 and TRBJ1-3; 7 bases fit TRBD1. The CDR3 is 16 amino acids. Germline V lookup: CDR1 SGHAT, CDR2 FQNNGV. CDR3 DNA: TGTGCCAGCAGCTTAGTAACAGGGGAACCTGGGAACACCATATATTTT. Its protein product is CASSLVTGEPGNTIYF. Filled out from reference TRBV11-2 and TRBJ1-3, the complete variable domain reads EAGVAQSPRYKIIEKRQSVAFWCNPISGHATLYWYQQILGQGPKLLIQFQNNGVVDDSQLPKDRFSAERLKGVDSTLKIQPAKLEDSAVYLCASSLVTGEPGNTIYFGEGSWLTVV.

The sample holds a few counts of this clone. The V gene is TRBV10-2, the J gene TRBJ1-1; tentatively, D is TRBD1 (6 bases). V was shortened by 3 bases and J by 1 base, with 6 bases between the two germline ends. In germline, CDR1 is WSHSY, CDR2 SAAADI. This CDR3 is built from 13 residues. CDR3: CASSDRGNTEAFF. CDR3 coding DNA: TGCGCCAGCAGTGACAGGGGGAACACTGAAGCTTTCTTT.

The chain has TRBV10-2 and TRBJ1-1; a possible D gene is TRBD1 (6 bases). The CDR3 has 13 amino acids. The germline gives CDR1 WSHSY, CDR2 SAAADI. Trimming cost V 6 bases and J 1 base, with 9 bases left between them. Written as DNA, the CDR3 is TGCGCCAGCAGGGACAGTTCGAACACTGAAGCTTTCTTT. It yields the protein CASRDSSNTEAFF.

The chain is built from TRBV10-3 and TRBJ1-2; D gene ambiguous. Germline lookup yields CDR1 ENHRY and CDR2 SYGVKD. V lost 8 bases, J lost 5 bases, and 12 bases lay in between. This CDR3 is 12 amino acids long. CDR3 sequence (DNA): TGTGCCATCGGGGAGGCCCTGTATGGCTACACCTTC. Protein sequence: CAIGEALYGYTF.

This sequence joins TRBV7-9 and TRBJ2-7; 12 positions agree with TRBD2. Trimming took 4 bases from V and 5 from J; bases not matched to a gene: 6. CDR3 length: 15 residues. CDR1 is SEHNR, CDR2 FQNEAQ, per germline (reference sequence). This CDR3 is CASSSTSGRLHEQYF. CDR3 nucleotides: TGTGCCAGCAGCTCAACTAGCGGGAGGTTACACGAGCAGTACTTC.

The CDR3 here is CASSPRTSGRAGEVGELFF. For the CDR3, the DNA is TGTGCCAGTAGTCCACGGACTAGCGGGAGGGCCGGGGAAGTCGGGGAGCTGTTTTTT. The chain is built from TRBV19 and TRBJ2-2; 15 positions match TRBD2. The CDR3 loop spans 19 amino acids. The V gene's germline CDR1 is LNHDA and CDR2 SQIVND (reference sequence). Trimming at V came to 5 bases and at J to 7 bases, leaving 14 bases not matched to a gene.

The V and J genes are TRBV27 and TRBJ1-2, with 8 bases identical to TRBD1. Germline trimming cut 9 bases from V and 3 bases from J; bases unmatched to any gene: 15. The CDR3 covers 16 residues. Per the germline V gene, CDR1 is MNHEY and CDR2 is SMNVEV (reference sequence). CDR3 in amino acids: CARASHGQGEDYGYTF. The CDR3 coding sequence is TGTGCCAGGGCCTCCCATGGACAGGGAGAAGACTATGGCTACACCTTC.

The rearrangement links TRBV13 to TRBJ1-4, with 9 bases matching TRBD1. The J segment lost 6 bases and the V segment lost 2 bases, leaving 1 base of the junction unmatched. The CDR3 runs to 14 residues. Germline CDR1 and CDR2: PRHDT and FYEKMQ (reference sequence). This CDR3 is CASSLRQGDEKLFF. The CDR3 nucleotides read TGTGCCAGCAGCTTAAGACAGGGGGATGAAAAACTGTTTTTT. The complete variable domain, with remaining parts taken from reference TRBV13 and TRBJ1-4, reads AAGVIQSPRHLIKEKRETATLKCYPIPRHDTVYWYQQGPGQDPQFLISFYEKMQSDKGSIPDRFSAQQFSDYHSELNMSSLELGDSALYFCASSLRQGDEKLFFGSGTQLSVL.

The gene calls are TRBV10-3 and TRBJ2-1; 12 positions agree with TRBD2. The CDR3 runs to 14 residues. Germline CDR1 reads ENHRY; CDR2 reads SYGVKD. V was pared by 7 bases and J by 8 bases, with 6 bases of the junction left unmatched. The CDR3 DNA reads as TGTGCCATCAAAGGACTAGCGGGAAGCCATGAGCAGTTCTTC. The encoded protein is CAIKGLAGSHEQFF.

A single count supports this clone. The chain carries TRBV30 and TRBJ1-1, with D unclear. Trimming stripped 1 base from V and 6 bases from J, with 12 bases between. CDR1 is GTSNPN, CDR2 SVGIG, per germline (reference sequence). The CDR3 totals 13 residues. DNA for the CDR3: TGTGCCTGGAGTGCCCAAGGCGCGGCTGAAGCTTTCTTT. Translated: CAWSAQGAAEAFF.

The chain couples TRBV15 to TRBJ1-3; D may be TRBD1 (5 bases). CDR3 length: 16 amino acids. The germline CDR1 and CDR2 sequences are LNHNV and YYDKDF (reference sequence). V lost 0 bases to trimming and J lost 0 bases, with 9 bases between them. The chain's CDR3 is CATSRERGSSGNTIYF. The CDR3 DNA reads TGTGCCACCAGCAGAGAAAGGGGATCCTCTGGAAACACCATATATTTT. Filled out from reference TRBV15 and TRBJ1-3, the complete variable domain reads DAMVIQNPRYQVTQFGKPVTLSCSQTLNHNVMYWYQQKSSQAPKLLFHYYDKDFNNEADTPDNFQSRRPNTSFCFLDIRSPGLGDTAMYLCATSRERGSSGNTIYFGEGSWLTVV.

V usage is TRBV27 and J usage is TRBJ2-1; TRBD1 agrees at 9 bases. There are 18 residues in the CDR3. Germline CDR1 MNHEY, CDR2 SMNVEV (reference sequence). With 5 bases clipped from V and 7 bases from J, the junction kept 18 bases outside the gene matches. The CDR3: CASSLRFPGQGAWNEQFF. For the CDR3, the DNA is TGTGCCAGCAGTCTTAGATTTCCGGGACAGGGAGCGTGGAATGAGCAGTTCTTC.

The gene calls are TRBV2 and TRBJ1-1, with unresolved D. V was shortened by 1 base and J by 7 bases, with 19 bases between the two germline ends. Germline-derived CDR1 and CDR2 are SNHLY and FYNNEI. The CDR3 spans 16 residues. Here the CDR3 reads CASSEGRIQRSVEAFF. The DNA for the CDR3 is TGTGCCAGCAGTGAAGGGAGGATTCAACGTTCTGTTGAAGCTTTCTTT.

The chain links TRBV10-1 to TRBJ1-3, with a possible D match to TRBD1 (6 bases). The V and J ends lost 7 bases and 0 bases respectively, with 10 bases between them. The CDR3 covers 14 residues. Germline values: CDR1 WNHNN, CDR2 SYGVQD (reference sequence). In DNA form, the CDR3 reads TGCGCCAGCATGGGACAAGACTCTGGAAACACCATATATTTT. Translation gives CASMGQDSGNTIYF.

For the CDR3, the DNA is TGTGCCATCAGTGATGGCAGGGGTCGGCAGCCCCAGCATTTT. The encoded protein is CAISDGRGRQPQHF. The chain has TRBV10-3 and TRBJ1-5; a possible D gene is TRBD1 (6 bases). This CDR3 is 14 amino acids long. The V gene lost 3 bases and the J gene lost 7 bases, with 13 bases spanning the gap. Germline loops: CDR1 ENHRY, CDR2 SYGVKD.

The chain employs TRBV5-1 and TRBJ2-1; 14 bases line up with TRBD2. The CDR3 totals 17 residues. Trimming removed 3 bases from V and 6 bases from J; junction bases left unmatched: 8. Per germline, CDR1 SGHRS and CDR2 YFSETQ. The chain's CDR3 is CASSSGLAGVLTNEQFF. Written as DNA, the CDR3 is TGCGCCAGCAGCTCGGGACTAGCGGGAGTTTTAACCAATGAGCAGTTCTTC.

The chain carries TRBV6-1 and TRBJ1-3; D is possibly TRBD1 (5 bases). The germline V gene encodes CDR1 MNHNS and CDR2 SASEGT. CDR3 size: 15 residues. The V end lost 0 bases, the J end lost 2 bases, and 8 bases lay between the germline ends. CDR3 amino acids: CASSEAGGTGNTIYF. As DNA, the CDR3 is TGTGCCAGCAGTGAAGCGGGGGGGACTGGAAACACCATATATTTT.

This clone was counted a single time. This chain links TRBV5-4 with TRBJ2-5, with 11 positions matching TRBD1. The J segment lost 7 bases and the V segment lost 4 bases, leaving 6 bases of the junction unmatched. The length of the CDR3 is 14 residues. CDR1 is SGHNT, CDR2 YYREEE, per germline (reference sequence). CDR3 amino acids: CASSGDRGLGTQYF. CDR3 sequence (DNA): TGTGCCAGCAGCGGGGACAGGGGGTTAGGGACCCAGTACTTC.

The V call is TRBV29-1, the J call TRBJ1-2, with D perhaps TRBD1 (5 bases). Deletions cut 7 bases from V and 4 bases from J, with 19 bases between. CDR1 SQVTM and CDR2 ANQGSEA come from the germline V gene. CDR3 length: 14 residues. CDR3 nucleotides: TGCAGCGCGACAGAATCGAACCTCCTCTATGGCTACACCTTC. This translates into CSATESNLLYGYTF.

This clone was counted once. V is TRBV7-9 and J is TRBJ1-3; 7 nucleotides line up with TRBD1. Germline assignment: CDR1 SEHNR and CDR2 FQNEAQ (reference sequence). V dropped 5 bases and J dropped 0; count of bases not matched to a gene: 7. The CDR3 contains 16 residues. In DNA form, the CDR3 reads TGTGCCAGCAGCCTAAGGGGGCTCACCTCTGGAAACACCATATATTTT. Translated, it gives CASSLRGLTSGNTIYF.

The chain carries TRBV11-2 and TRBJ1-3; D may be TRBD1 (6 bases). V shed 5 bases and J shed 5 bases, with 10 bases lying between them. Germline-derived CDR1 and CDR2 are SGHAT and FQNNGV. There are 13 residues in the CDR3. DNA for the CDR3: TGTGCCAGCAGCCCCACAGGGAGAAACACCATATATTTT. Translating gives CASSPTGRNTIYF.

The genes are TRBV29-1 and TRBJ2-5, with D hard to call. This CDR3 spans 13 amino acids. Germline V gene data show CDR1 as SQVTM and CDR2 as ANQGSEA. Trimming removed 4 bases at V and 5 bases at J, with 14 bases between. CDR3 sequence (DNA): TGCAGCGTTGCGGCTCCGGGTCGGGAGACCCAGTACTTC. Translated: CSVAAPGRETQYF.

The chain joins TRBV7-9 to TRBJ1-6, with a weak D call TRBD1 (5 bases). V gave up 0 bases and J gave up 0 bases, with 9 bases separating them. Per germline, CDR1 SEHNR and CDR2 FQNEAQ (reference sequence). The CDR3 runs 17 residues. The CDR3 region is CASSLARDSSYNSPLHF. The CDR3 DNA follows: TGTGCCAGCAGCTTAGCTCGCGACAGCTCCTATAATTCACCCCTCCACTTT.

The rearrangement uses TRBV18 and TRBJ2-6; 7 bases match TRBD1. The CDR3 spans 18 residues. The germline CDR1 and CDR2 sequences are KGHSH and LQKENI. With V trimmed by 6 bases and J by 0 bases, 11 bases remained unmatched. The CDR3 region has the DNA TGTGCCAGCTCTCAGACAGGGCCCACCTTCTCTGGGGCCAACGTCCTGACTTTC. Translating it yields CASSQTGPTFSGANVLTF.